The T cell receptor (beta chain) described here comes from a study of blood T cells in healthy people across ages. This CDR3 is 14 amino acids long. V lost 2 bases and J lost 2; bases outside the gene matches: 3. Germline assignment: CDR1 SGHVS and CDR2 FNYEAQ. A second PCR, run for about 7 to 11 cycles, used a sample-barcoded 5' primer plus a J-beta primer mix. MiXCR, applied by TCRdb to the 5' RACE reads, yields one record per CDR3 protein. This table holds about 800,000 distinct CDR3 sequences, just under 25% found once. These data were also reused for a study on T cells of mothers and their children.

The V gene is TRBV7-6, the J gene TRBJ2-7; 7 nucleotides match TRBD2. Sequencing was performed on blood. This receptor was taken from a boy under 18 in good health. CDR3 sequence: CASSLFGRTYEQYF. The DNA for the CDR3 is TGTGCCAGCAGCTTATTCGGGAGGACCTACGAGCAGTACTTC.